Below, 14 T cell receptor beta chains from the same sample are listed, as sequenced in a study of cytomegalovirus exposure and HLA in healthy donors. PCR was performed using 60 Vbeta and 13 Jbeta primers. The data were produced by immunoSEQ multiplex PCR, yet TCRdb's version contains in-frame clones alone and is incomplete. The sample yields more than 95,000 clones, around three quarters seen once. The sequenced sample was PBMCs. These receptors all come from a woman between 18 and 29 years old in good health and CMV-seropositive.

The CDR3 region has the DNA TGTGCCAGCAGCGCACCGGGACTAGCTGGCACAGATACGCAGTATTTT. It encodes CASSAPGLAGTDTQYF. V is TRBV9 and J is TRBJ2-3; TRBD2 matches at 9 bases. Germline assignment: CDR1 SGDLS and CDR2 YYNGEE. The CDR3 is 16 residues long. After removal of 3 bases from V and 1 base from J, the junction contained 6 bases not matched to a gene.

Only a few counts were recorded for this clone. This chain links TRBV7-9 with TRBJ1-6; TRBD1 matches 7 bases. The germline V gene encodes CDR1 SEHNR and CDR2 FQNEAQ (reference sequence). Trimming at V came to 5 bases and at J to 8 bases, leaving 9 bases not matched to a gene. This CDR3 contains 15 residues. CDR3 bases: TGTGCCAGCAGCATCCGGGACAGCTCATATTCACCCCTCCACTTT. Encoded protein: CASSIRDSSYSPLHF.

The chain is built from TRBV25-1 and TRBJ2-7, with D perhaps TRBD2 (5 bases). Germline assignment: CDR1 MGHDK and CDR2 SYGVNS. This CDR3 has 14 amino acids. Trimming removed 4 bases from V and 5 bases from J, with 15 bases in between. CDR3 region: CASSVGRAGHEQYF. For the CDR3, the DNA is TGTGCCAGCAGTGTAGGAAGGGCGGGTCACGAGCAGTACTTC.

The rearrangement links TRBV5-1 to TRBJ2-4, with 8 bases that match TRBD1. The CDR3 runs to 19 residues. J lost 0 bases, V lost 1 base, and 12 bases had no gene match. Per germline, CDR1 SGHRS and CDR2 YFSETQ. CDR3 in amino acids: CASSLSLRDRRLAKNIQYF. For the CDR3, the DNA is TGCGCCAGCAGCTTGTCTCTTCGGGACAGGAGGCTAGCCAAAAACATTCAGTACTTC. Full variable domain (outside the CDR3, taken from reference TRBV5-1 and TRBJ2-4): KAGVTQTPRYLIKTRGQQVTLSCSPISGHRSVSWYQQTPGQGLQFLFEYFSETQRNKGNFPGRFSGRQFSNSRSEMNVSTLELGDSALYLCASSLSLRDRRLAKNIQYFGAGTRLSVL.

The genes are TRBV5-6 and TRBJ1-2; 11 bases are shared with TRBD1. This CDR3 spans 18 amino acids. Germline-derived CDR1 and CDR2 are SGHDT and YYEEEE. Trimming at V came to 2 bases and at J to 0 bases, leaving 9 bases not matched to a gene. CDR3 sequence reads: CASSLIWTGGRANYGYTF. For the CDR3, the DNA is TGTGCCAGCAGCTTAATTTGGACAGGGGGCCGCGCTAACTATGGCTACACCTTC.

This clone was observed a few times. The chain recombines TRBV6-5 with TRBJ1-2, with D unclear. Germline loops: CDR1 MNHEY, CDR2 SVGAGI. CDR3 length equals 14 residues. The V gene lost 2 bases and the J gene lost 8 bases, with 15 bases spanning the gap. The CDR3 loop reads CASSYLGSVLGYTF. The CDR3 DNA is TGTGCCAGCAGTTACCTCGGGTCGGTTCTGGGCTACACCTTC.

The DNA of the CDR3 is TGCGCCAGCAGCCGTCTCCTATCGGAGACCCAGTACTTC. The encoded protein is CASSRLLSETQYF. The chain joins TRBV4-1 to TRBJ2-5; D uncertain. Germline loops: CDR1 MGHRA, CDR2 YSYEKL. The V and J ends lost 4 bases and 5 bases respectively, with 11 bases between them. This CDR3 spans 13 amino acids.

This clone was picked up a small number of times. The chain carries TRBV7-6 and TRBJ1-2; TRBD1 is a possible D gene (5 bases). The CDR3 is 13 residues long. V was cut by 5 bases and J by 5 bases, with 12 bases left in between. The germline gives CDR1 SGHVS, CDR2 FNYEAQ. In DNA, the CDR3 is TGTGCCAGCAGCCAAGGGGTGACATATGGCTACACCTTC. Residues: CASSQGVTYGYTF.

This chain joins TRBV5-1 and TRBJ2-2, with 11 bases aligning to TRBD1. The ends lost 5 bases at V and 6 bases at J; junction bases unmatched: 9. This CDR3 region has 16 residues. Germline CDR1 and CDR2: SGHRS and YFSETQ. CDR3 in amino acids: CASSPTGQGASGELFF. The CDR3 DNA is TGCGCCAGCAGTCCCACCGGACAGGGGGCATCCGGGGAGCTGTTTTTT.

The chain employs TRBV10-1 and TRBJ2-1; 12 bases match TRBD1. In germline, CDR1 is WNHNN, CDR2 SYGVQD (reference sequence). With V trimmed by 1 base and J by 7 bases, 8 bases remained unmatched. The CDR3 consists of 17 residues. As DNA, the CDR3 is TGCGCCAGCAGTGAGTTCGGCGGGACAGGGGGCTGGAATGAGCAGTTCTTC. Encoded protein: CASSEFGGTGGWNEQFF.

This clone appeared once. The chain joins TRBV9 to TRBJ2-3; the match to TRBD2 covers 9 bases. J was trimmed by 3 bases and V by 3 bases; bases with no gene match: 5. Germline CDR1 is SGDLS and CDR2 is YYNGEE. This CDR3 has 15 amino acids. The CDR3 is CASSGVAGVTDTQYF. The CDR3 bases are TGTGCCAGCAGCGGGGTAGCGGGGGTGACAGATACGCAGTATTTT.

The chain couples TRBV6-6 to TRBJ1-1, with unresolved D. This CDR3 region has 10 residues. Germline loops: CDR1 MNHNY, CDR2 SVGAGI (reference sequence). The V end was cut by 10 bases, the J end by 1 base, with 4 bases between. The CDR3 is CATGNTEAFF. CDR3 in DNA: TGTGCCACCGGGAACACTGAAGCTTTCTTT.

The gene calls are TRBV5-1 and TRBJ2-2, with D possibly TRBD2 on 6 matching bases. This CDR3 spans 16 amino acids. The V end lost 1 base, the J end lost 2 bases, and 12 bases lay between the germline ends. Germline V gene data show CDR1 as SGHRS and CDR2 as YFSETQ. The CDR3 here is CASSLFGSLNTGELFF. Here the CDR3 DNA reads TGCGCCAGCAGCTTGTTCGGGAGCCTAAACACCGGGGAGCTGTTTTTT.

The chain combines TRBV5-6 with TRBJ1-2, with D perhaps matching TRBD1 (5 bases). The germline V gene has CDR1 SGHDT and CDR2 YYEEEE. The CDR3 contains 14 residues. Trimming removed 0 bases at V and 8 bases at J, with 14 bases between. CDR3 residues: CASSLGRGGRGYTF. The CDR3 DNA sequence: TGTGCCAGCAGCTTGGGGAGGGGAGGCCGGGGCTACACCTTC.